Here is one T cell receptor (beta chain) with its context. As originally analysed: Reference gene primer amplification gave nucleated cell count estimates. Sequencing was performed with immunoSEQ multiplex PCR; in TCRdb, only in-frame clones are kept and a portion is missing. Clonal size and the V and J genes are those of that table, whereas D and trimming came from the DNA. There are approximately 250,000 clones in the sample; approximately 86% occur only once, and 5.5% lies in the top ten. The CDR3 has 15 residues. V shed 6 bases, J shed 5 bases, and the junction held 8 bases outside the gene matches. Germline V lookup: CDR1 SNHLY, CDR2 FYNNEI. The data originate from a study of blood T cell repertoires in COVID-19. Across the study: There were acute and convalescent COVID-19 samples, and they came from the United States, Italy and Spain. T cells, B-cell-depleted T cells, or PBMCs provided the cDNA or gDNA that served as material.

This clonotype originated in a human donor in a cohort sampled during active COVID-19. The chain has TRBV2 and TRBJ2-3; 10 bases are shared with TRBD1. Sequenced sample: peripheral blood. The CDR3 loop reads CASSVRQGAGDTQYF. For the CDR3, the DNA is TGTGCCAGCAGCGTGAGACAGGGGGCAGGAGATACGCAGTATTTT.